One sample yielded the 27 T cell receptor beta chains listed below, sequenced in a study of PD-1 blockade in classical Hodgkin lymphoma. Every patient experienced relapse after autologous stem cell transplantation, and brentuximab vedotin exposure varied. Profiling relied on immunoSEQ multiplex PCR, and the TCRdb table lists in-frame clones only, not all of them. Of roughly 24,000 clones in the sample, roughly 80% were seen once. Sequenced material: peripheral blood mononuclear cells (PBMCs), taken before the second cycle of nivolumab. The receptors shown here come from a human donor with classical Hodgkin lymphoma.

The V gene is TRBV11-2, the J gene TRBJ1-4; the D is unclear. Germline CDR1 reads SGHAT; CDR2 reads FQNNGV. This CDR3 contains 15 residues. V lost 0 bases and J 5 bases, leaving 10 bases between the germline ends. CDR3 protein: CASSLDLNSNEKLFF. The DNA for the CDR3 is TGTGCCAGCAGCTTAGACCTGAACTCGAATGAAAAACTGTTTTTT.

The V gene is TRBV7-4, the J gene TRBJ1-2; D is undetermined. CDR3 size: 15 residues. Between the trimmed V and J ends, which lost 2 bases and 3 bases, there was a span of 13 bases. The germline V gene has CDR1 SGHVT and CDR2 SQSDAQ. The CDR3 nucleotides read TGTGCCAGCAGCTTAAAAGGGCGGGTTTACTATGGCTACACCTTC. Translated, it gives CASSLKGRVYYGYTF.

The CDR3 is CASSLRQGRTSEAFF. As DNA, the CDR3 is TGTGCCAGCAGCCTGCGACAGGGTAGGACCTCTGAAGCTTTCTTT. The rearrangement uses TRBV6-6 and TRBJ1-1; the match to TRBD1 covers 7 bases. The CDR3 length is 15 residues. Germline V gene lookup returns CDR1 MNHNY and CDR2 SVGAGI (reference sequence). With V trimmed by 6 bases and J by 6 bases, 13 bases remained unmatched.

The V gene is TRBV29-1, the J gene TRBJ2-7; no firm D call. This CDR3 region has 12 residues. Germline CDR1 reads SQVTM; CDR2 reads ANQGSEA. Trimming left V 6 bases short and J 3 bases short, with 12 bases between. CDR3 region: CSVGRSFYEQYF. CDR3 DNA: TGCAGCGTAGGACGGTCTTTCTACGAGCAGTACTTC.

This clone has just a few counts. The chain couples TRBV6-5 to TRBJ2-2; 7 nucleotides line up with TRBD1. Per germline, CDR1 MNHEY and CDR2 SVGAGI. Trimming took 5 bases from V and 1 from J; bases not matched to a gene: 1. This CDR3 is built from 14 residues. CDR3 amino acids: CASSNRGNTGELFF. DNA of the CDR3: TGTGCCAGCAGTAACAGGGGGAACACCGGGGAGCTGTTTTTT.

The chain combines TRBV5-4 with TRBJ2-3; D remains ambiguous. Trimming took off 2 bases at V and 5 bases at J, with 3 bases between the two ends. This CDR3 region has 11 residues. Per the germline V gene, CDR1 is SGHNT and CDR2 is YYREEE (reference sequence). CDR3 nucleotide sequence: TGTGCCAGCAGCTTCCTAGATACGCAGTATTTT. Translating gives CASSFLDTQYF.

The V call is TRBV30, the J call TRBJ1-2; tentatively, D is TRBD1 (6 bases). The CDR3 totals 14 residues. Germline CDR1 and CDR2: GTSNPN and SVGIG (reference sequence). V lost 2 bases and J lost 5, with 15 bases in between. CDR3: CAWSLRQGLYGYTF. The CDR3 nucleotides read TGTGCCTGGAGTTTGAGGCAGGGGTTATATGGCTACACCTTC.

The V and J genes are TRBV14 and TRBJ2-3, with 7 bases that match TRBD2. CDR3 length equals 16 residues. V dropped 4 bases and J dropped 4; count of bases not matched to a gene: 11. CDR1 SGHDN and CDR2 FVKESK come from the germline V gene. CDR3: CASSRLSGTTADTQYF. The CDR3 DNA is TGTGCCAGCAGCCGGCTGAGCGGGACTACCGCAGATACGCAGTATTTT.

CDR3 in amino acids: CASSLGPLEGAGNTIYF. CDR3 nucleotides: TGTGCCAGCAGCTTAGGCCCCCTAGAGGGGGCTGGAAACACCATATATTTT. The rearrangement uses TRBV7-2 and TRBJ1-3, with D possibly TRBD1 on 6 matching bases. This CDR3 contains 17 residues. Trimming took off 1 base at V and 2 bases at J, with 15 bases between the two ends. In germline, CDR1 is SGHTA, CDR2 FQGNSA.

In this sample, this clone turned up a few times. The chain uses TRBV7-6 and TRBJ2-7; D uncertain. Germline V lookup: CDR1 SGHVS, CDR2 FNYEAQ. This CDR3 contains 14 residues. Trimming left V 1 base short and J 0 bases short, with 7 bases between. The CDR3 here is CASSLGGPSYEQYF. The CDR3 DNA follows: TGTGCCAGCAGCTTAGGTGGACCCTCCTACGAGCAGTACTTC.

The chain combines TRBV2 with TRBJ1-4; D remains ambiguous. Germline lookup yields CDR1 SNHLY and CDR2 FYNNEI. Trimming cost V 4 bases and J 13 bases, with 10 bases left between them. The CDR3 covers 11 residues. CDR3: CASSGRIGLFF. The CDR3 bases are TGTGCCAGCAGTGGGCGAATTGGACTGTTTTTT.

The chain has TRBV11-3 and TRBJ1-6; D ambiguous. Trimming cost V 2 bases and J 5 bases, with 4 bases left between them. This CDR3 comprises 13 residues. Germline CDR1 reads SGHNT; CDR2 reads YENEEA. This chain's CDR3 is CASSLSNNSPLHF. In DNA form, the CDR3 reads TGTGCCAGCAGCTTAAGCAATAATTCACCCCTCCACTTT.

The rearrangement links TRBV4-3 to TRBJ1-6, with 8 bases matching TRBD1. J lost 10 bases, V lost 2 bases, and 10 bases had no gene match. Per germline, CDR1 LGHNA and CDR2 YSLEER. The CDR3 extends over 16 amino acids. In nucleotides, the CDR3 is TGCGCCAGCAGCCAAACCCCCGGACAGGGTGGGTCACCCCTCCACTTT. Amino acid sequence: CASSQTPGQGGSPLHF.

The chain joins TRBV27 to TRBJ2-5; D is perhaps TRBD2 (6 bases). V was trimmed by 4 bases and J by 3 bases, leaving 18 bases between them. Germline V CDR1 and CDR2: MNHEY, SMNVEV (reference sequence). The CDR3 length is 16 residues. The CDR3 region is CASSSPSSGGKETQYF. The CDR3, as DNA: TGTGCCAGCAGTTCCCCTTCCAGTGGGGGGAAAGAGACCCAGTACTTC.

The chain combines TRBV5-4 with TRBJ2-1; weak D call: TRBD2 (6 bases). CDR1 is SGHNT and CDR2 is YYREEE in the germline V gene (reference sequence). V was cut by 0 bases and J by 8 bases, with 9 bases left in between. This CDR3 is 13 amino acids long. The CDR3 nucleotides read TGTGCCAGCAGCTTGGTTTGGGGGGATGAGCAGTTCTTC. Amino acids: CASSLVWGDEQFF.

This clone has only a few counts. J is TRBJ2-3 and V is TRBV4-3, with D uncertain. Germline V CDR1 and CDR2: LGHNA, YSLEER. CDR3 length equals 13 residues. V dropped 2 bases and J dropped 3 bases, with 6 bases sitting between them. The CDR3 sequence is CASSQPNTDTQYF. Written as DNA, the CDR3 is TGCGCCAGCAGCCAACCAAATACAGATACGCAGTATTTT.

V and J are TRBV7-9 and TRBJ1-2, with 9 bases fitting TRBD1. Germline V lookup: CDR1 SEHNR, CDR2 FQNEAQ (reference sequence). The trim removed 3 bases at V and 4 bases at J, leaving 12 bases unmatched. CDR3 length: 17 amino acids. The CDR3 DNA reads as TGTGCCAGCAGCTTGGGTCAAACAGGGGGCGAGTTCTATGGCTACACCTTC. Protein sequence: CASSLGQTGGEFYGYTF.

This rearrangement joins TRBV5-1 to TRBJ2-5; the D gene is possibly TRBD2 (5 bases). The germline CDR1 and CDR2 sequences are SGHRS and YFSETQ. V was shortened by 2 bases and J by 7 bases, with 15 bases between the two germline ends. The CDR3 sequence is 14 residues long. The CDR3 bases are TGCGCCAGCAGCTTACTCGGACTCACGGGGACCCAGTACTTC. Amino acid sequence: CASSLLGLTGTQYF.

The chain employs TRBV2 and TRBJ2-5, with a possible D match to TRBD2 (5 bases). V gave up 2 bases and J gave up 5 bases, with 12 bases separating them. CDR1 and CDR2 from the germline V gene are SNHLY and FYNNEI. CDR3 size: 14 residues. CDR3 region: CASSELGKEETQYF. The CDR3 nucleotides read TGTGCCAGCAGTGAACTCGGGAAGGAGGAGACCCAGTACTTC.

This chain connects TRBV2 to TRBJ1-5; 7 positions match TRBD1. V was pared by 8 bases and J by 1 base, with 11 bases of the junction left unmatched. The V gene's germline CDR1 is SNHLY and CDR2 FYNNEI. The CDR3 sequence is 16 residues long. CDR3 amino acids: CASRSTSGGSNQPQHF. As DNA, the CDR3 is TGTGCCAGCCGTTCCACTTCAGGGGGAAGCAATCAGCCCCAGCATTTT.

This clone was recorded only once. The V and J genes are TRBV7-9 and TRBJ2-2; 7 bases map to TRBD2. From germline, CDR1 is SEHNR and CDR2 FQNEAQ (reference sequence). Germline trimming cut 5 bases from V and 5 bases from J; bases unmatched to any gene: 5. CDR3 length: 14 amino acids. The chain's CDR3 is CASSPSGTTGELFF. The CDR3 DNA is TGTGCCAGCAGCCCTAGCGGTACTACCGGGGAGCTGTTTTTT. Combining the CDR3 with reference TRBV7-9 and TRBJ2-2 gives the whole variable domain DTGVSQNPRHKITKRGQNVTFRCDPISEHNRLYWYRQTLGQGPEFLTYFQNEAQLEKSRLLSDRFSAERPKGSFSTLEIQRTEQGDSAMYLCASSPSGTTGELFFGEGSRLTVL.

The chain carries TRBV19 and TRBJ1-3; D not resolved. CDR3 length equals 14 residues. The V end was cut by 7 bases, the J end by 0 bases, with 10 bases between. CDR1 LNHDA and CDR2 SQIVND come from the germline V gene (reference sequence). CDR3 bases: TGTGCCAGTAAAGGGTTGAGCTCTGGAAACACCATATATTTT. Its protein is CASKGLSSGNTIYF.

V usage is TRBV9 and J usage is TRBJ2-2; the D gene could be TRBD1 or TRBD2 (5 bases each). From germline, CDR1 is SGDLS and CDR2 YYNGEE. CDR3 length equals 15 residues. Trimming took 1 base from V and 3 from J, leaving 10 bases between them. The CDR3 DNA sequence: TGTGCCAGCAGCGTAACGGGGCGCGACACCGGGGAGCTGTTTTTT. Translating it yields CASSVTGRDTGELFF.

The rearrangement uses TRBV6-1 and TRBJ1-5; 9 bases match TRBD1. V gave up 5 bases and J gave up 2 bases; unmatched junction bases: 1. CDR3 length equals 14 residues. Per the germline V gene, CDR1 is MNHNS and CDR2 is SASEGT. Here the CDR3 reads CASSWTGGNQPQHF. CDR3 DNA: TGTGCCAGCAGTTGGACAGGGGGCAATCAGCCCCAGCATTTT.

The gene calls are TRBV27 and TRBJ2-2, with a tentative D call TRBD2 (6 bases). Trimming took 0 bases from V and 1 from J, leaving 12 bases between them. CDR3 length equals 17 residues. Germline V lookup: CDR1 MNHEY, CDR2 SMNVEV (reference sequence). The DNA of the CDR3 is TGTGCCAGCAGTTTATCGTGGGGGACTGTGAACACCGGGGAGCTGTTTTTT. It is translated as CASSLSWGTVNTGELFF.

The chain uses TRBV5-1 and TRBJ2-6; D not certain. The V end lost 4 bases, the J end lost 2 bases, and 7 bases lay between the germline ends. From germline, CDR1 is SGHRS and CDR2 YFSETQ. The CDR3 spans 14 residues. Here the CDR3 reads CASSQNTGANVLTF. The DNA of the CDR3 is TGCGCCAGCAGCCAGAATACTGGGGCCAACGTCCTGACTTTC.

This sequence joins TRBV7-9 and TRBJ2-3, with D tentatively TRBD2 (5 bases). CDR3 length equals 16 residues. Trimming took 6 bases from V and 1 from J, leaving 17 bases between them. Germline CDR1 reads SEHNR; CDR2 reads FQNEAQ (reference sequence). This chain's CDR3 is CASSSRVVGGTDTQYF. CDR3 bases: TGTGCCAGCAGTTCGAGGGTCGTCGGAGGCACAGATACGCAGTATTTT.